This TCR beta chain was recorded in a study of cytomegalovirus exposure and HLA in healthy donors. Study-wide points: In a later analysis, several top co-occurrence clusters appeared linked to parvovirus B19, influenza, CMV and Epstein-Barr virus. Highest at DRB1 and lowest at HLA-C, TCR association rates differed among HLA loci in a later analysis.

With 60 Vbeta and 13 Jbeta primers, the PCR was carried out. Assay used: immunoSEQ multiplex PCR; TCRdb lists only in-frame clones, some missing. Among about 200,000 clones listed, 82% were seen once. Details on this clone: The target antigen is unknown.

V was clipped by 8 bases and J by 6 bases, with 19 bases between them. Germline CDR1 reads MDHEN; CDR2 reads SYDVKM. This CDR3 contains 15 residues. The chain carries TRBV28 and TRBJ1-4; D gene uncertain. The sample was PBMCs. The source is a woman aged 40 to 50 in good health and CMV-seronegative. As DNA, the CDR3 is TGTGCCAGCTTTAGCCCCGGGGTTTTCGATGAAAAACTGTTTTTT. Translated: CASFSPGVFDEKLFF.